This entry features one TCR beta chain sequence. Measured with immunoSEQ multiplex PCR; TCRdb has only the in-frame clones, and not every one. The data hold around 260,000 clones, with approximately 87% observed a single time. The data were obtained in a study of blood T cell repertoires in COVID-19. This CDR3 contains 13 residues. The receptor was isolated from a woman aged 40 to 50 who had recovered from COVID-19. Sequenced input: peripheral blood. This chain joins TRBV1 and TRBJ1-5. TRBV1 is termed a pseudogene. In nucleotides, the CDR3 is TGCACCAGCAGCCAACTTAGAAATCAGCCCCAGCATTTT. It specifies CTSSQLRNQPQHF.